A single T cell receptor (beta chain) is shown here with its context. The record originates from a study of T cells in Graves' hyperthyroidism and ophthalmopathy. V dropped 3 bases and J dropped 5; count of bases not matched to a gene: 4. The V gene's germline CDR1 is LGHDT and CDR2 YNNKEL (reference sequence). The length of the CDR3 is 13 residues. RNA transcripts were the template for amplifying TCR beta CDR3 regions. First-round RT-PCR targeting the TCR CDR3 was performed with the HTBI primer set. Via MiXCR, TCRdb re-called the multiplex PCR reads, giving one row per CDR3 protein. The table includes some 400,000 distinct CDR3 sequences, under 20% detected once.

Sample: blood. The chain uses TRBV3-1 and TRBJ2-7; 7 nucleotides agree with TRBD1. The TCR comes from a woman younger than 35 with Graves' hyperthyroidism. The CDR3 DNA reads TGTGCCAGCAGCCAGTTCCAGGGGGACGAGCAGTACTTC. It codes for CASSQFQGDEQYF.